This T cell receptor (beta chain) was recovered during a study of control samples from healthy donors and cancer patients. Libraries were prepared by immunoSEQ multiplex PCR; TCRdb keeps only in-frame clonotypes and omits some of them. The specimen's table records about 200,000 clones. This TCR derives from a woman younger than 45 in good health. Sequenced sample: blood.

CDR3 in DNA: TGTGCCAGCAGTGCACTCTCAGGGGATCAGCCCCAGCATTTT. It encodes CASSALSGDQPQHF. The chain employs TRBV2 and TRBJ1-5, with a possible D match to TRBD1 (6 bases). The CDR3 consists of 14 residues. The germline V and J ends were trimmed by 4 bases and 5 bases, with 12 bases remaining between them. Germline V lookup: CDR1 SNHLY, CDR2 FYNNEI.